This note documents a single TCR beta chain sequence. The source of the sample is a study of shared clonotypes between healthy human individuals. As defined, naive CD8 cells were CD45RO-negative and positively selected for CCR7, with terminally differentiated effector memory CD45RA+ cells excluded. The germline CDR1 and CDR2 sequences are SGHTS and YDEGEE. This CDR3 contains 16 residues. Trimming removed 4 bases from V and 4 bases from J; junction bases left unmatched: 8. Per the original methods: Filtering differed since immunoSEQ provided only junctions, with no quality scores. Profiling relied on immunoSEQ multiplex PCR, and the TCRdb table lists in-frame clones only, not all of them. V, J and clone size were drawn from that table, and D and trimming were deduced from the DNA. Among approximately 2,000,000 clones listed, about 93% were seen once.

This clonotype originated in a man aged 18-30 years in good health. Some clones in this sample may be carry-over from other donors' samples. V is TRBV5-8 and J is TRBJ2-6, with 7 bases matching TRBD1. The sequencing input was naive CD8+ T cells from PBMCs. The CDR3 region is CASSLTGLGGANVLTF. CDR3 bases: TGTGCCAGCAGCCTGACAGGGTTGGGAGGGGCCAACGTCCTGACTTTC.